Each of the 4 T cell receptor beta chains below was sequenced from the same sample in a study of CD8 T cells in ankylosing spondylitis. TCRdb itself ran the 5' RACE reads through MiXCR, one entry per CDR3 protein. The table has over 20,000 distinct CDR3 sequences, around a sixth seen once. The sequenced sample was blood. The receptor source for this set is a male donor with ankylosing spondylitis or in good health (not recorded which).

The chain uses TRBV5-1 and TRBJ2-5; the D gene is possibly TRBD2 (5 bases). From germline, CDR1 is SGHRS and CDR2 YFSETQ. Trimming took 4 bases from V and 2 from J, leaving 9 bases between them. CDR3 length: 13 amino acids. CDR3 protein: CASSPRTQETQYF. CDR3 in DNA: TGCGCCAGCAGCCCCCGGACTCAAGAGACCCAGTACTTC.

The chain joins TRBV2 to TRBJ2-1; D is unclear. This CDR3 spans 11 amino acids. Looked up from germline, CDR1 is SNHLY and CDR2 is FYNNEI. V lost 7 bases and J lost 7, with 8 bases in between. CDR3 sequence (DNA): TGTGCCAGCACCCCCCAGAATGAGCAGTTCTTC. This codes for CASTPQNEQFF.

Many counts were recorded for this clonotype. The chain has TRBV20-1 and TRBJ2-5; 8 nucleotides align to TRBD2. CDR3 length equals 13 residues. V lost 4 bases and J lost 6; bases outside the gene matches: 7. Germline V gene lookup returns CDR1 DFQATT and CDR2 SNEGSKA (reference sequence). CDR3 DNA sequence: TGCAGTGCTATGACTAGCGCGTTAAAGACCCAGTACTTC. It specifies CSAMTSALKTQYF.

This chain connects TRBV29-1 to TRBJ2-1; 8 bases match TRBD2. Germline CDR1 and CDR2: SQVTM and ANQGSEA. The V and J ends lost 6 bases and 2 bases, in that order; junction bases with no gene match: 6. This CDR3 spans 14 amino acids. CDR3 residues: CSVLSGKAYNEQFF. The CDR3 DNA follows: TGCAGCGTCCTTAGCGGGAAGGCCTACAATGAGCAGTTCTTC.